What follows are 3 T cell receptor beta chains derived from one specimen sequenced in a study of spatial heterogeneity in lung cancer. TCRdb recomputed calls from the 5' RACE reads with MiXCR, one row per CDR3 protein. The top ten clones hold approximately 33% of a sample with about 4,800 distinct CDR3 sequences, almost 8.5% of them seen once. The sample's time point: sample taken at primary tumor resection. Study-wide results and caveats: Within tumors, counts of expanded alpha and beta TCRs tracked tumor mutation counts.

These receptors' targets are unknown. Here the sequenced sample was lung tumor tissue, taken at surgery. The receptors here all came from a male donor with early-stage non-small cell lung cancer.

This clonotype was counted many times. The chain couples TRBV29-1 to TRBJ2-3, with 8 bases matching TRBD1. This CDR3 spans 15 amino acids. Germline CDR1 SQVTM, CDR2 ANQGSEA. The V segment lost 7 bases and the J segment 2 bases; nucleotides outside the gene matches: 11. The CDR3: CSALRTGGHTDTQYF. The CDR3 DNA sequence: TGCAGCGCCTTACGAACAGGGGGGCACACAGATACGCAGTATTTT.

The table lists this clonotype with many counts. V and J are TRBV5-1 and TRBJ2-7; 7 positions agree with TRBD1. After removal of 5 bases from V and 4 bases from J, the junction contained 12 bases not matched to a gene. This CDR3 spans 15 amino acids. Germline V gene sequence: CDR1 SGHRS, CDR2 YFSETQ. CDR3: CASRQGQPLDYEQYF. CDR3 sequence (DNA): TGCGCCAGCAGACAGGGACAGCCTCTAGATTACGAGCAGTACTTC.

In this sample, this clonotype turned up many times. This chain uses TRBV19 with TRBJ2-7; D remains unclear. CDR3 length: 13 residues. With 3 bases removed from V and 4 bases from J, the gap between germline ends came to 10 bases. The germline gives CDR1 LNHDA, CDR2 SQIVND (reference sequence). The CDR3 loop reads CASSIPGRYEQYF. CDR3 in DNA: TGTGCCAGTAGTATCCCGGGCCGGTACGAGCAGTACTTC.